This T cell receptor beta chain appears in the sequencing data of a study of beta chain features in type 1 diabetes. The entirety of the isolated RNA underwent reverse transcription, so expressed TCRB transcripts were sequenced. The repertoire was sequenced with immunoSEQ multiplex PCR; TCRdb's copy has only in-frame clones and lacks some. Of around 300,000 clones listed, 7.5% to 9.5% are singletons. The sample holds one count of this clone. This CDR3 contains 14 residues. V dropped 4 bases and J dropped 3; count of bases not matched to a gene: 3. Germline V CDR1 and CDR2: SGHRS, YFSETQ. The clonotype was recovered from a woman between 18 and 29 years old in good health. The genes are TRBV5-1 and TRBJ1-1; 10 nucleotides agree with TRBD1. Sequenced material: central memory CD4+ T cells from blood. The CDR3 is CASSRQGADTEAFF. The CDR3 nucleotides read TGCGCCAGCAGCCGACAGGGGGCAGACACTGAAGCTTTCTTT.